This T cell receptor (beta chain) was sequenced in a study of T-cell reconstitution after alpha-beta-depleted transplantation in children. Overall study results and limits: Expanded clones from the graft, numbering several hundred, reportedly supplied alpha-beta T cells about two months after transplant. When one year had passed after transplant, most T-cell counts and diversity came from newly produced T cells.

Trimming pared 2 bases from V and 5 bases from J, leaving 13 bases between. From germline, CDR1 is SGHRS and CDR2 YFSETQ. The CDR3 has 14 residues. The TCRbeta library incorporated unique molecular identifiers. TCRdb itself ran the PCR reads through MiXCR, one entry per CDR3 protein. The top ten hold under 30% of the sample, which has roughly 400,000 distinct CDR3 sequences, approximately 42% seen once. In its sample, this clonotype was seen many times. What it binds is unknown. Source: PBMCs, taken before TCRalphabeta/CD19-depleted stem cell transplant. The receptor was isolated from a girl aged 2-10 years with aplastic anemia, due to receive a stem cell transplant. The chain carries TRBV5-1 and TRBJ1-2; D gene ambiguous. In DNA, the CDR3 is TGCGCCAGCAGCTTAAGAGTACAAGAATATGGCTACACCTTC. Amino acid sequence: CASSLRVQEYGYTF.